This TCR beta chain was recovered during a study of control samples from healthy donors and cancer patients. V lost 5 bases and J lost 4; bases outside the gene matches: 20. The CDR3 runs 21 residues. Some clones are missing from TCRdb's copy, which holds only in-frame ones; the method was immunoSEQ multiplex PCR. The sample lists tens of thousands of clones, approximately 94% occurring once. The V and J genes are TRBV5-3 and TRBJ2-1; the match to TRBD2 covers 14 bases. TRBV5-3 is reported as an ORF; its role is uncertain. The TCR sequence derives from a man aged 55 to 70 in good health. The source material was blood. The CDR3 DNA reads TGTGCCAGAAGTCCCCCTGGGCAGCCCCCGACTAGCGGGAGGGTTTACAATGAGCAGTTCTTC. Protein product: CARSPPGQPPTSGRVYNEQFF.